These T cell receptor beta chains were read from a single sample in a study of cytomegalovirus exposure and HLA in healthy donors. Sequencing used immunoSEQ multiplex PCR; TCRdb keeps in-frame clones, though not all of them. Counted here are roughly 140,000 clones, around 84% occurring once; the ten biggest clones make up 2% to 2.5%. Sequencing was performed on PBMCs. The origin of the receptors is a boy younger than 10 in good health and CMV-seronegative. Both conserved end residues are part of each CDR3. D genes are given only for firm matches. The size field is filled for only some rows; it gives once, few, many or a size class.

V	J	size	D	CDR3	DNA
TRBV27	TRBJ1-1	-	-	CASSYRRMNTEAFF	TGTGCCAGCAGTTATCGGCGGATGAACACTGAAGCTTTCTTT
TRBV19	TRBJ1-5	-	-	CASILVLVLGGIGNQPQHF	TGTGCCAGTATTCTGGTCCTGGTCTTGGGGGGGATCGGCAATCAGCCCCAGCATTTT
TRBV9	TRBJ2-7	-	TRBD1	CASSLDGDSTTYEQYF	TGTGCCAGCAGCCTTGACGGGGACAGTACTACCTACGAGCAGTACTTC
TRBV7-9	TRBJ2-7	-	TRBD2	CASSSATSGKVYEQYF	TGTGCCAGCAGCTCCGCGACTAGCGGGAAGGTCTACGAGCAGTACTTC
TRBV9	TRBJ2-3	-	TRBD2	CASSPTLAGVTADTQYF	TGTGCCAGCAGCCCGACTCTAGCGGGAGTTACTGCGGATACGCAGTATTTT
TRBV6-1	TRBJ2-2	-	-	CASSPSRGTGELFF	TGTGCCAGCAGTCCTAGCCGGGGCACCGGGGAGCTGTTTTTT
TRBV5-1	TRBJ2-3	-	TRBD2	CASSPGLAGAGDTQYF	TGCGCCAGCAGCCCTGGACTAGCGGGAGCTGGAGATACGCAGTATTTT
TRBV27	TRBJ2-1	-	TRBD2	CASRPSGGYNEQFF	TGTGCCAGCAGGCCTAGCGGGGGGTACAATGAGCAGTTCTTC
TRBV5-4	TRBJ1-2	once	TRBD1	CASTVSGTGGWYGYTF	TGTGCCAGCACCGTTAGCGGGACAGGGGGATGGTATGGCTACACCTTC
TRBV21-1	TRBJ2-1	-	-	CASSKIVPTGLAGGRHEQFF	TGTGCCAGCAGCAAAATAGTTCCCACGGGACTAGCGGGAGGTCGGCATGAGCAGTTCTTC
TRBV9	TRBJ1-1	-	TRBD1	CASSNSGTANTEAFF	TGTGCCAGCAGCAATTCCGGGACAGCGAACACTGAAGCTTTCTTT
TRBV6-5	TRBJ1-5	once	-	CASTDTLGQPQHF	TGTGCCAGCACCGACACCTTGGGTCAGCCCCAGCATTTT
TRBV7-3	TRBJ2-2	-	TRBD1	CASSLIRRDRNTGELFF	TGTGCCAGCAGCTTAATTCGTCGGGACAGGAACACCGGGGAGCTGTTTTTT
TRBV19	TRBJ2-2	-	-	CASSLVRGTGELFF	TGTGCCAGTAGTCTCGTCCGGGGGACGGGGGAGCTGTTTTTT
TRBV10-2	TRBJ2-3	once	TRBD1	CASSWDRADTQYF	TGCGCCAGCAGTTGGGACAGAGCAGATACGCAGTATTTT
TRBV6-5	TRBJ1-4	-	-	CASSVTGEGEKLFF	TGTGCCAGCAGTGTAACCGGCGAGGGTGAAAAACTGTTTTTT
TRBV6-5	TRBJ1-5	-	-	CASSVMGDQPQHF	TGTGCCAGCAGTGTTATGGGAGATCAGCCCCAGCATTTT
TRBV27	TRBJ2-2	-	TRBD1	CASSTRTPLRGTGELFF	TGTGCCAGCAGTACCCGGACACCGCTCAGGGGGACCGGGGAGCTGTTTTTT
TRBV6-5	TRBJ2-1	-	TRBD2	CASSYGRGSYNEQFF	TGTGCCAGCAGTTACGGGCGGGGGAGCTACAATGAGCAGTTCTTC
TRBV4-2	TRBJ2-7	-	TRBD1	CASSQREGQSYEQYF	TGTGCCAGCAGCCAACGAGAGGGACAGTCCTACGAGCAGTACTTC
TRBV7-9	TRBJ2-7	once	-	CASCKAGQENEQYF	TGTGCCAGCTGCAAAGCGGGTCAGGAGAACGAGCAGTACTTC
TRBV7-2	TRBJ2-7	-	TRBD1	CASSTRQGYEQYF	TGTGCCAGCAGCACCCGACAGGGATACGAGCAGTACTTC
TRBV2	TRBJ2-3	-	-	CASSELGSTQYF	TGTGCCAGCAGTGAATTGGGGAGCACGCAGTATTTT
TRBV6-4	TRBJ2-1	few	-	CASSDSLRGVDEQFF	TGTGCCAGCAGTGACTCCCTCAGGGGGGTCGATGAGCAGTTCTTC
TRBV11-1	TRBJ2-5	-	-	CASSLRETQYF	TGTGCCAGCAGCTTACGAGAGACCCAGTACTTC
TRBV6-5	TRBJ2-3	-	TRBD2	CASSFSGRGGDTQYF	TGTGCCAGCAGCTTTAGCGGGAGGGGAGGAGATACGCAGTATTTT
TRBV16	TRBJ1-4	-	-	CASSPDLSGELFF	TGTGCCAGCAGCCCTGACTTGTCAGGGGAACTGTTTTTT
TRBV21-1	TRBJ2-2	-	-	CASSAREPNTGELFF	TGTGCCAGCAGCGCTAGGGAGCCGAACACCGGGGAGCTGTTTTTT
TRBV6-1	TRBJ1-5	-	-	CASNNRVVNQPQHF	TGTGCCAGCAACAACCGGGTCGTAAATCAGCCCCAGCATTTT
TRBV25-1	TRBJ2-2	-	-	CASSELPPSNTGELFF	TGTGCCAGCAGTGAACTACCCCCCTCGAACACCGGGGAGCTGTTTTTT
TRBV10-3	TRBJ2-7	-	-	CAIRSSGEGRYYEQYF	TGTGCCATCAGATCCTCGGGGGAAGGCAGATACTACGAGCAGTACTTC
TRBV5-1	TRBJ1-3	-	TRBD1	CASSLGGTAGNTIYF	TGCGCCAGCAGCTTGGGGGGGACAGCTGGAAACACCATATATTTT
TRBV15	TRBJ1-2	-	-	CATSRDPTGKGYTF	TGTGCCACCAGCAGAGATCCTACGGGGAAGGGCTACACCTTC
TRBV4-1	TRBJ1-5	-	TRBD1	CASSQDVRGSYQPQHF	TGCGCCAGCAGCCAAGATGTCAGGGGGAGTTATCAGCCCCAGCATTTT
TRBV5-6	TRBJ2-7	-	TRBD2	CASSQTSGLSYEQYF	TGTGCCAGCAGCCAAACTAGCGGTTTATCCTACGAGCAGTACTTC
TRBV9	TRBJ1-1	-	TRBD1	CASSVSSEPGGQAFF	TGTGCCAGCAGCGTCTCCTCCGAACCAGGGGGACAAGCTTTCTTT
TRBV28	TRBJ1-1	-	-	CASSLPGHSLGGEAFF	TGTGCCAGCAGTTTACCTGGACACTCGCTAGGTGGAGAAGCTTTCTTT
TRBV7-8	TRBJ1-5	-	TRBD1	CASSPSRDRAHQPQHF	TGTGCCAGCAGCCCTTCCCGGGACAGGGCACATCAGCCCCAGCATTTT
TRBV27	TRBJ2-2	once	-	CASSLRGTGELFF	TGTGCCAGCAGTTTAAGGGGCACCGGGGAGCTGTTTTTT
TRBV27	TRBJ1-1	-	-	CASSLKEGRATEAFF	TGTGCCAGCAGTTTAAAGGAGGGTCGGGCCACTGAAGCTTTCTTT
TRBV7-3	TRBJ2-1	-	-	CASSLTLPGWYHEQFF	TGTGCCAGCAGCTTAACCCTCCCGGGATGGTACCATGAGCAGTTCTTC
TRBV11-3	TRBJ1-1	once	TRBD1	CASSAWRGQEAFF	TGTGCCAGCAGCGCGTGGAGGGGGCAAGAAGCTTTCTTT
TRBV7-2	TRBJ1-1	-	-	CASSTLRGMNTEAFF	TGTGCCAGCAGCACGCTTCGGGGGATGAACACTGAAGCTTTCTTT
TRBV15	TRBJ1-2	-	-	CATSRDLYRNYGYTF	TGTGCCACCAGCAGAGATTTATATCGGAACTATGGCTACACCTTC
TRBV7-6	TRBJ2-3	-	TRBD2	CASSLLAVSTDTQYF	TGTGCCAGCAGCTTGCTAGCGGTCAGCACAGATACGCAGTATTTT
TRBV19	TRBJ2-1	-	TRBD2	CASGTSGGSSYNEQFF	TGTGCCTCCGGGACTAGCGGGGGGAGCTCCTACAATGAGCAGTTCTTC
TRBV7-3	TRBJ2-2	-	TRBD2	CASSLFSGSVATGELFF	TGTGCCAGCAGCTTATTTAGCGGGAGTGTAGCCACCGGGGAGCTGTTTTTT
TRBV15	TRBJ1-1	-	-	CATAGTGGIEAFF	TGTGCCACCGCCGGGACGGGGGGAATTGAAGCTTTCTTT
TRBV7-9	TRBJ2-7	few	-	CSSSLVGRNSYEQYF	TGTTCCAGCAGCTTAGTTGGCAGGAACTCCTACGAGCAGTACTTC
TRBV28	TRBJ1-1	few	-	CASSHPQMNTEAFF	TGTGCCAGCAGTCATCCGCAGATGAACACTGAAGCTTTCTTT
TRBV5-1	TRBJ2-3	-	TRBD2	CASSPRTSGVITTDTQYF	TGCGCCAGCAGCCCTAGGACTAGCGGGGTGATAACGACAGATACGCAGTATTTT